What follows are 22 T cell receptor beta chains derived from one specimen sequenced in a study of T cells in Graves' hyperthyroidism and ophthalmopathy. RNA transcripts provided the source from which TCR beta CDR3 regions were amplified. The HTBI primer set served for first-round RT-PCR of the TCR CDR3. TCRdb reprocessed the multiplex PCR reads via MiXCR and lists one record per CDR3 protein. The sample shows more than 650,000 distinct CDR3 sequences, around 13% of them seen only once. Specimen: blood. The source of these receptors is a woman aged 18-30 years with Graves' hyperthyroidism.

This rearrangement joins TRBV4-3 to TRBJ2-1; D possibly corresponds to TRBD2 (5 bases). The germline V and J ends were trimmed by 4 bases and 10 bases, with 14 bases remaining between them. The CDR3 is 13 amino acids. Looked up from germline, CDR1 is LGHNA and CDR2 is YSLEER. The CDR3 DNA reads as TGCGCCAGCAGCCTGAGGGAAGTTGGGGAGCAGTTCTTC. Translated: CASSLREVGEQFF.

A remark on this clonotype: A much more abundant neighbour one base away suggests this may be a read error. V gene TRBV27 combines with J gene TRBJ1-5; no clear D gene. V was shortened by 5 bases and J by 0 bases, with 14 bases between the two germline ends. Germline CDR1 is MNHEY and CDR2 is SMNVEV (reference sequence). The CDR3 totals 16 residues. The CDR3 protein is CASSDHLVDSNQPQHF. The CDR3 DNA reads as TGTGCCAGCAGTGACCACCTGGTCGATAGCAATCAGCCCCAGCATTTT.

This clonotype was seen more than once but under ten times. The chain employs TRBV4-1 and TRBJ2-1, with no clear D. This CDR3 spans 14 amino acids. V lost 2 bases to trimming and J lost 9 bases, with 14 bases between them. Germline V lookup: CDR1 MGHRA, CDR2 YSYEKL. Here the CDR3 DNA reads TGCGCCAGCAGCCAAACGAGTGCTCTGAGTGAGCAGTTCTTC. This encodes CASSQTSALSEQFF.

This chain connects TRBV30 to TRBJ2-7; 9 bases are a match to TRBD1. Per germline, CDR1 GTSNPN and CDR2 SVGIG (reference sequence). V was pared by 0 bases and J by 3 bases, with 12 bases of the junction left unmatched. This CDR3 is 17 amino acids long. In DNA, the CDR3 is TGTGCCTGGAGTGTTTCGTATCTACGGGACAGGGTCTACGAGCAGTACTTC. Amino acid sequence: CAWSVSYLRDRVYEQYF.

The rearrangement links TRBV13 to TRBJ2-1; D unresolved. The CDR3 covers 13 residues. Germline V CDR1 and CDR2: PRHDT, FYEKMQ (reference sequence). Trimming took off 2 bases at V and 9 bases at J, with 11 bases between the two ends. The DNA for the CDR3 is TGTGCCAGCAGCTTATCAGGAGTGGGTGAGCAGTTCTTC. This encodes CASSLSGVGEQFF.

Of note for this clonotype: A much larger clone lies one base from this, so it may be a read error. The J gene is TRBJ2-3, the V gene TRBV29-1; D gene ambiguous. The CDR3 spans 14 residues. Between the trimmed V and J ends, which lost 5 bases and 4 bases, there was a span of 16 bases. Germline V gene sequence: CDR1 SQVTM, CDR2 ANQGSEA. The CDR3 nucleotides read TGCAGCGTTATTAGCAGGAGTGGCGCAGATACGCAGTATTTT. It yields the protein CSVISRSGADTQYF.

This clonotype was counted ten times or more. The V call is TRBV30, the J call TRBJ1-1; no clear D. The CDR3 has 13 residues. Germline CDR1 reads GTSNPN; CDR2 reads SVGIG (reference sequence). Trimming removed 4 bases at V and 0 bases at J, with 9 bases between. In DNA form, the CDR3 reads TGTGCCTGGACTGAACAGTTGAACACTGAAGCTTTCTTT. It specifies CAWTEQLNTEAFF.

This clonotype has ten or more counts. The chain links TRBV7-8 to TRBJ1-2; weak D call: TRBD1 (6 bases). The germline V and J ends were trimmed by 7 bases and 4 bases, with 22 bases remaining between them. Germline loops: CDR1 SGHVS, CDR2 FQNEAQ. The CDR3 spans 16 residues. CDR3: CASTPDVGGAGYGYTF. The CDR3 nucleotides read TGTGCCAGCACCCCGGATGTCGGGGGCGCAGGCTATGGCTACACCTTC.

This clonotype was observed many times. The CDR3 spells CASSDPGPNTEAFF. The CDR3 DNA is TGCGCCAGCAGTGACCCGGGACCGAACACTGAAGCTTTCTTT. This chain joins TRBV10-1 and TRBJ1-1; D is possibly TRBD1 (5 bases). The germline V gene encodes CDR1 WNHNN and CDR2 SYGVQD (reference sequence). The germline V and J ends were trimmed by 3 bases and 1 base, with 9 bases remaining between them. The CDR3 is made up of 14 amino acids.

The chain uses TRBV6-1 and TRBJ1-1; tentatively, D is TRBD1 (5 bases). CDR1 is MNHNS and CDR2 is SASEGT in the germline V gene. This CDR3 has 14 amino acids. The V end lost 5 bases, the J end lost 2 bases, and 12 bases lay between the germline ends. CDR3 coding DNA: TGTGCCAGCAGTAAACAGGTGGGAAACACTGAAGCTTTCTTT. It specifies CASSKQVGNTEAFF.

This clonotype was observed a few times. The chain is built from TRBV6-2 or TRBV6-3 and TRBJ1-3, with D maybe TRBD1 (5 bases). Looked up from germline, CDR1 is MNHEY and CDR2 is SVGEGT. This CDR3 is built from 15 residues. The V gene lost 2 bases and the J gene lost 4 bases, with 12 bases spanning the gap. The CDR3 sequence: CASSYLPGRGNTIYF. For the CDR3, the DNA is TGTGCCAGCAGTTACCTACCGGGACGAGGAAACACCATATATTTT.

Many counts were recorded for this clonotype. The CDR3 DNA reads as TGTGCCAGCAGCGGCTCACCCCGACAGTTTGTGGACACTGAAGCTTTCTTT. It translates to CASSGSPRQFVDTEAFF. This chain uses TRBV7-2 with TRBJ1-1, with D tentatively TRBD1 (5 bases). Germline V gene data show CDR1 as SGHTA and CDR2 as FQGNSA. V lost 5 bases and J 3 bases, leaving 22 bases between the germline ends. This CDR3 region has 17 residues. The whole variable domain, remainder taken from reference TRBV7-2 and TRBJ1-1, is GAGVSQSPSNKVTEKGKDVELRCDPISGHTALYWYRQSLGQGLEFLIYFQGNSAPDKSGLPSDRFSAERTGGSVSTLTIQRTQQEDSAVYLCASSGSPRQFVDTEAFFGQGTRLTVV.

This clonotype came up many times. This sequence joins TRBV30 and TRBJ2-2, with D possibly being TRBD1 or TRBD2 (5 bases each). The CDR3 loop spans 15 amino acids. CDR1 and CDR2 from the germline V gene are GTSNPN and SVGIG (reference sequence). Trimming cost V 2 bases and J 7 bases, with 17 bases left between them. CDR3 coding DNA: TGTGCCTGGAGTCCCGGGACCAGGGCTGGCGGGGAGCTGTTTTTT. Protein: CAWSPGTRAGGELFF. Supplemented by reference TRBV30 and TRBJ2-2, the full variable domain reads SQTIHQWPATLVQPVGSPLSLECTVEGTSNPNLYWYRQAAGRGLQLLFYSVGIGQISSEVPQNLSASRPQDRQFILSSKKLLLSDSGFYLCAWSPGTRAGGELFFGEGSRLTVL.

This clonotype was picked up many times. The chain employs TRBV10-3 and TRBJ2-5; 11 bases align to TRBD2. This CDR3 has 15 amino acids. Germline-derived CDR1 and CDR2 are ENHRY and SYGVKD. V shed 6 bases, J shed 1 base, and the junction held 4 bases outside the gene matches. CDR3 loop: CAISGTSGIQETQYF. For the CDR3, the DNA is TGTGCCATCAGCGGGACTAGCGGTATCCAAGAGACCCAGTACTTC.

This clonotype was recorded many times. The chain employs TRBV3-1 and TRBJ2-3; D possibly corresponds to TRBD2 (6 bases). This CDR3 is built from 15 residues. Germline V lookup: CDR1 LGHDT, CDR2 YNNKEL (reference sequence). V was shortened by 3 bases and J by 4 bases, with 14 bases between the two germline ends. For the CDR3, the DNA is TGTGCCAGCAGCCATTACGGGAGAGGTGCAGATACGCAGTATTTT. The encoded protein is CASSHYGRGADTQYF.

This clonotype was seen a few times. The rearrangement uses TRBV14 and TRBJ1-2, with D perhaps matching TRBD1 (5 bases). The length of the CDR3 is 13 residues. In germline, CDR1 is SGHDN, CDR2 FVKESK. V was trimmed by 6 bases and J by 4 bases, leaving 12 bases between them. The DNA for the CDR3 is TGTGCCAGCAGTCTAGGGGTTGGCTATGGCTACACCTTC. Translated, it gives CASSLGVGYGYTF.

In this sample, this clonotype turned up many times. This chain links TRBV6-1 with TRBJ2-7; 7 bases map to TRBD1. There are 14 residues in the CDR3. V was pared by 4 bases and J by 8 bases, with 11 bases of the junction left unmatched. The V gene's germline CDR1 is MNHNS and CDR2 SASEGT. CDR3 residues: CASSAGQKASKQYF. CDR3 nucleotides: TGTGCCAGCAGTGCGGGACAGAAGGCGAGTAAGCAGTACTTC.

The CDR3 DNA reads as TGTGCCACCTCCCAGACAACTAATGAAAAACTGTTTTTT. Encoded protein: CATSQTTNEKLFF. The chain uses TRBV10-3 and TRBJ1-4; the D is unclear. Trimming stripped 10 bases from V and 0 bases from J, with 9 bases between. CDR1 is ENHRY and CDR2 is SYGVKD in the germline V gene. The CDR3 covers 13 residues.

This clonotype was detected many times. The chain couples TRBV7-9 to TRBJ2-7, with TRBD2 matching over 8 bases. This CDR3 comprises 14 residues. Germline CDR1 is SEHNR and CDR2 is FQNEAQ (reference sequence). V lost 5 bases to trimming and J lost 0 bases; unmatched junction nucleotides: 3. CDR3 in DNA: TGTGCCAGCAGCAACCGGGAGGGCTCCTACGAGCAGTACTTC. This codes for CASSNREGSYEQYF.

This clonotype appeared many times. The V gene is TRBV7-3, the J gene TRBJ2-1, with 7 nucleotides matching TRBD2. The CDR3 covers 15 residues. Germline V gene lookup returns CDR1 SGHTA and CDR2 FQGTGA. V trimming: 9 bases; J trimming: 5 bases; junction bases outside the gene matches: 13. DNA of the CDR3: TGTGCCAGTAATCGGGGCGGGAGCGAGAACAATGAGCAGTTCTTC. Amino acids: CASNRGGSENNEQFF.

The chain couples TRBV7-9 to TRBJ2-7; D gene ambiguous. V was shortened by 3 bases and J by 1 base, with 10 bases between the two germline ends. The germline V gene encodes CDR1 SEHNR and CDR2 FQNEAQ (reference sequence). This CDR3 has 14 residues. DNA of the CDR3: TGTGCCAGCAGCTTCTGGGGAAGATCCTACGAGCAGTACTTC. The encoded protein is CASSFWGRSYEQYF.

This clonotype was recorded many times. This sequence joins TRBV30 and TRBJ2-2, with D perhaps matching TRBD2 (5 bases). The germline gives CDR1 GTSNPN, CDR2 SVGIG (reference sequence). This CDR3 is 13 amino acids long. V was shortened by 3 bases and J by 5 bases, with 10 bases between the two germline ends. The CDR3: CAWSPGGTGELFF. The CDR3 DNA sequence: TGTGCCTGGAGCCCAGGCGGGACCGGGGAGCTGTTTTTT.